The TCR beta chain under discussion was sequenced for a study of T-cell memory formation after mild COVID-19. The study's findings and limits: Nothing confirmed that second-wave clones peaking on day 37 were specific for SARS-CoV-2. Clones shrinking from day 15 to 85 showed even CD4/CD8 mixes; later expanders tilted CD4+. Some clones that responded were present in memory (sampled pre-infection), which suggests cross-reactive memory joined.

TCRdb analysed the 5' RACE reads with MiXCR anew, one entry per CDR3 protein. In the table there are about 440,000 distinct CDR3 sequences, around 20% of which are singletons. Turning to this clonotype: What it binds is not known.

The CDR3 covers 14 residues. V lost 0 bases and J lost 3, with 9 bases in between. Germline V lookup: CDR1 LGHNA, CDR2 YSLEER. This chain uses TRBV4-3 with TRBJ2-7; D gene uncertain. The sample comprised PBMCs or a T cell subset sorted from them (not recorded which). The sequence was obtained from an adult woman who had mild COVID-19 (a few samples of this study predate the infection). Cell type and time point are not known. The DNA for the CDR3 is TGCGCCAGCAGCCAAGAGTTCAATTTCTACGAGCAGTACTTC. Translated, it gives CASSQEFNFYEQYF.